This paragraph covers one T cell receptor (beta chain) sequence. This CDR3 has 15 residues. The trim removed 6 bases at V and 7 bases at J, leaving 9 bases unmatched. Germline assignment: CDR1 MNHEY and CDR2 SVGAGI. This record belongs to a study of blood T cell repertoires in COVID-19. Study in general: T cells, B-cell-depleted T cells, or PBMCs provided the cDNA or gDNA that served as material.

In the authors' workflow: The assay estimated nucleated cells by amplifying reference gene primers. TCRdb keeps only in-frame clones here, not all; method: immunoSEQ multiplex PCR. Clone size and V and J calls were adopted from that table, with D and trimming inferred from the DNA. The repertoire holds under 150,000 clones, with 85% to 90% as singletons. The sample taken for sequencing was peripheral blood. The receptor comes from a woman in her fifties or sixties with acute or convalescent COVID-19. The chain has TRBV6-5 and TRBJ2-1; 10 bases map to TRBD1. The CDR3 sequence: CASRRPGQGRNEQFF. The CDR3 nucleotides read TGTGCCAGCAGAAGACCGGGACAGGGGAGGAATGAGCAGTTCTTC.